Described below is a single TCR beta chain sequence and its context. This entry is derived from a study of blood T cell repertoires in COVID-19. This CDR3 has 15 amino acids. Per germline, CDR1 SGHTA and CDR2 FQGNSA. Trimming removed 5 bases from V and 7 bases from J; junction bases left unmatched: 11. The method was immunoSEQ multiplex PCR; TCRdb's version includes in-frame clones alone and lacks a portion of them. The data show about 75,000 clones, with roughly 90% seen just once and roughly 7% held by the top ten. The sample was peripheral blood. The clonotype originates from a woman in her 50s with acute or convalescent COVID-19. The rearrangement links TRBV7-2 to TRBJ1-5, with 7 bases aligning to TRBD1. The CDR3 DNA is TGTGCCAGCAGCCCATCACAGGGGTGGGGACAGCCCCAGCATTTT. Translated: CASSPSQGWGQPQHF.